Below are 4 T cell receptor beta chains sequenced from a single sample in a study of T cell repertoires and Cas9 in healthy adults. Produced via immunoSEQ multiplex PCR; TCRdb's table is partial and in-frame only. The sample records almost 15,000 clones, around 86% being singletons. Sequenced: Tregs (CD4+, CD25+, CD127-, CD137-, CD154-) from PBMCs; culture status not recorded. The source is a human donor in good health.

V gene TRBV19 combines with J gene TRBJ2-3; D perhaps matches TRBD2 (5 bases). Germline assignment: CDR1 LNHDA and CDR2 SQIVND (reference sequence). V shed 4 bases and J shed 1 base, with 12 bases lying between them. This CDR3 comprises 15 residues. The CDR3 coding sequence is TGTGCCAGTAGTAAAGGACTCGTGGGCACAGATACGCAGTATTTT. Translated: CASSKGLVGTDTQYF.

DNA for the CDR3: TGTGCCAGCAGCCAAGTAGGTGGGACAGATGGAAACACCATATATTTT. Protein sequence: CASSQVGGTDGNTIYF. This sequence joins TRBV4-2 and TRBJ1-3; 7 nucleotides align to TRBD1. The germline V gene has CDR1 LGHNA and CDR2 YNFKEQ. This CDR3 spans 16 amino acids. Trimming took 1 base from V and 3 from J; bases not matched to a gene: 6.

The CDR3, as DNA: TGTGCCAGCAGTTTATTAGGGGCGCGGGGCTACACCTTC. Translation: CASSLLGARGYTF. J is TRBJ1-2 and V is TRBV28; TRBD1 might be the D (5 bases). Trimming removed 1 base at V and 8 bases at J, with 11 bases between. Germline lookup yields CDR1 MDHEN and CDR2 SYDVKM. The CDR3 is 13 amino acids.

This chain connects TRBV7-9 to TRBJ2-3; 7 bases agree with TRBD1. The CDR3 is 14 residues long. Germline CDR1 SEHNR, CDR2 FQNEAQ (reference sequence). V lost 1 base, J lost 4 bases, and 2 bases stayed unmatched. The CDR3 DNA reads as TGTGCCAGCAGCTTAGTGCAGGGGGCAGATACGCAGTATTTT. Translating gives CASSLVQGADTQYF.